Below, 20 T cell receptor beta chains from the same sample are listed, as sequenced in a study of blood T cell repertoires in COVID-19 (dated by TCRdb to the early 2020s). To prepare the library, the immunoSEQ multiplex PCR assay was applied. TCRdb limited this immuneACCESS table to in-frame rearrangements with V and J called. A share of clones is missing; checked studies link under half to unresolved V genes, and the rest is unexplained. The sample table lists 200,000 to 250,000 clones, roughly 80% of them with a count of one. Clones ranked in the top ten supply about 1.3% of the sample. The material sequenced was PBMCs or T cells enriched from blood (not recorded which). These receptors were collected from a woman in her thirties or forties with acute COVID-19.

This clone was counted between two and nine times. The CDR3: CASSPRQGNSNQPQHF. DNA for the CDR3: TGTGCCAGTAGTCCGAGACAGGGGAATAGCAATCAGCCCCAGCATTTT. This chain joins TRBV19 and TRBJ1-5; 8 nucleotides match TRBD1. V lost 5 bases to trimming and J lost 0 bases; unmatched junction nucleotides: 6. The germline CDR1 and CDR2 sequences are LNHDA and SQIVND (reference sequence). This CDR3 is 16 amino acids long.

About this clone itself: One junction end disagrees with the germline gene, perhaps due to a read error. V and J are TRBV3-1 (or the pseudogene TRBV3-2) and TRBJ1-4, with 8 bases lining up with TRBD1. The CDR3 totals 15 residues. Germline CDR1 and CDR2: LGHDT and YNNKEL (reference sequence). CDR3 bases: TGTGCCAGCTCCCTCCGCCAGGGGGCTAAAGAAAAACTGTTTTTT. Protein: CASSLRQGAKEKLFF.

The chain uses TRBV11-2 and TRBJ1-1; unclear D gene. The CDR3 runs to 15 residues. Trimming took off 2 bases at V and 2 bases at J, with 12 bases between the two ends. CDR1 SGHAT and CDR2 FQNNGV come from the germline V gene. CDR3 sequence reads: CASSLMGRINTEAFF. The CDR3, as DNA: TGTGCCAGCAGCTTAATGGGCAGAATAAACACTGAAGCTTTCTTT.

This chain joins TRBV5-6 and TRBJ2-7, with D unclear. The V gene's germline CDR1 is SGHDT and CDR2 YYEEEE. The CDR3 extends over 15 amino acids. Trimming left V 6 bases short and J 1 base short, with 17 bases between. The chain's CDR3 is CASTPASSLSYEQYF. CDR3 DNA sequence: TGTGCCAGCACCCCCGCAAGCTCGTTATCCTACGAGCAGTACTTC.

This sequence joins TRBV7-2 and TRBJ2-5, with D possibly matching TRBD2 (6 bases). This CDR3 spans 14 amino acids. V lost 4 bases and J lost 2, with 11 bases in between. Germline V CDR1 and CDR2: SGHTA, FQGNSA. CDR3 DNA: TGTGCCAGCAGCTCGCCACGGGGGCAAGAGACCCAGTACTTC. Protein product: CASSSPRGQETQYF.

The CDR3: CASSWRTSEQFF. As DNA, the CDR3 is TGTGCCAGCAGCTGGAGGACTAGCGAGCAGTTCTTC. The chain is built from TRBV11-1 and TRBJ2-1; 8 nucleotides agree with TRBD2. The CDR3 has 12 amino acids. J gave up 10 bases and V 4 bases, and 3 bases lay outside the gene matches. Per germline, CDR1 SGHAT and CDR2 FQDESV (reference sequence).

A few counts support this clone. J is TRBJ1-2 and V is TRBV7-2; tentatively, D is TRBD1 (6 bases). The length of the CDR3 is 15 residues. Between the trimmed V and J ends, which lost 1 base and 3 bases, there was a span of 12 bases. Germline V lookup: CDR1 SGHTA, CDR2 FQGNSA. The CDR3 sequence: CASSLDRVSDYGYTF. CDR3 bases: TGTGCCAGCAGCTTAGACAGGGTCTCGGACTATGGCTACACCTTC.

V usage is TRBV2 and J usage is TRBJ2-1; D might be TRBD2 (5 bases). The CDR3 runs 16 residues. Trimming removed 2 bases at V and 0 bases at J, with 11 bases between. The germline V gene encodes CDR1 SNHLY and CDR2 FYNNEI. The CDR3 bases are TGTGCCAGCAGTGAAATCGGGGTCCGCTCCTACAATGAGCAGTTCTTC. Translating gives CASSEIGVRSYNEQFF.

The rearrangement joins TRBV29-1 to TRBJ2-3; 11 bases are shared with TRBD1. The V segment lost 4 bases and the J segment 5 bases; nucleotides outside the gene matches: 8. This CDR3 has 15 amino acids. Germline CDR1 SQVTM, CDR2 ANQGSEA. CDR3 sequence (DNA): TGCAGCGTTGGGTTTGGACAGGGGGCGCAAGATACGCAGTATTTT. Its protein is CSVGFGQGAQDTQYF.

The J gene is TRBJ1-5, the V gene TRBV5-4; D call uncertain. CDR1 and CDR2 (germline): SGHNT, YYREEE (reference sequence). Deletions cut 0 bases from V and 3 bases from J, with 10 bases between. The CDR3 length is 15 residues. The CDR3 nucleotides read TGTGCCAGCAGCTTGGCCGGTGGACTCAATCAGCCCCAGCATTTT. Protein product: CASSLAGGLNQPQHF.

A single count supports this clone. The chain couples TRBV30 to TRBJ1-4; D is unresolved. The CDR3 covers 12 residues. Trimming removed 3 bases from V and 4 bases from J, with 6 bases in between. Germline lookup yields CDR1 GTSNPN and CDR2 SVGIG (reference sequence). The CDR3 coding sequence is TGTGCCTGGAGCCGGGATAATGAAAAACTGTTTTTT. This sequence encodes CAWSRDNEKLFF.

The chain is built from TRBV5-6 and TRBJ1-4; D is uncertain. Deletions cut 4 bases from V and 4 bases from J, with 14 bases between. In germline, CDR1 is SGHDT, CDR2 YYEEEE. The CDR3 totals 15 residues. CDR3 sequence: CASSAAQTRNEKLFF. The CDR3 DNA reads as TGTGCCAGCAGCGCGGCGCAGACTCGTAATGAAAAACTGTTTTTT.

The chain joins TRBV7-2 to TRBJ2-1, with 8 bases that match TRBD2. V dropped 1 base and J dropped 2; count of bases not matched to a gene: 4. In germline, CDR1 is SGHTA, CDR2 FQGNSA. The CDR3 has 16 residues. As DNA, the CDR3 is TGTGCCAGCAGCTTAGACCCGGGACTAGCCTACAATGAGCAGTTCTTC. Its protein is CASSLDPGLAYNEQFF.

This sequence joins TRBV24-1 and TRBJ1-2; D is perhaps TRBD1 (5 bases). The V gene lost 2 bases and the J gene lost 5 bases, with 11 bases spanning the gap. The CDR3 runs 14 residues. Germline CDR1 is KGHDR and CDR2 is SFDVKD. CDR3 protein: CATSDSGGLYGYTF. In DNA, the CDR3 is TGTGCCACCAGTGATTCCGGGGGTCTATATGGCTACACCTTC.

The rearrangement joins TRBV6-5 to TRBJ2-2, with D possibly being TRBD2 (7 bases). This CDR3 comprises 13 residues. Germline V gene lookup returns CDR1 MNHEY and CDR2 SVGAGI. Here the CDR3 DNA reads TGTGCTCGAGGGGGGGGCAACACCGGGGAGCTGTTTTTT. This sequence encodes CARGGGNTGELFF.

V usage is TRBV6-2 or TRBV6-3 and J usage is TRBJ1-5; D perhaps matches TRBD1 (5 bases). The V gene lost 5 bases and the J gene lost 0 bases, with 11 bases spanning the gap. The CDR3 is 15 residues long. The V gene's germline CDR1 is MNHEY and CDR2 SVGEGT. CDR3: CASSPRVVSNQPQHF. CDR3 sequence (DNA): TGTGCCAGCAGTCCCAGGGTGGTTAGCAATCAGCCCCAGCATTTT.

J is TRBJ1-2 and V is TRBV19; no definite D call. The CDR3 covers 15 residues. Germline V gene lookup returns CDR1 LNHDA and CDR2 SQIVND (reference sequence). Trimming took 5 bases from V and 0 from J, leaving 13 bases between them. Written as DNA, the CDR3 is TGTGCCAGTAGTCTCCACTCCGACACTAACTATGGCTACACCTTC. It encodes CASSLHSDTNYGYTF.

This rearrangement joins TRBV4-1 to TRBJ1-2; D remains unclear. V lost 1 base and J 6 bases, leaving 15 bases between the germline ends. Per germline, CDR1 MGHRA and CDR2 YSYEKL. The CDR3 consists of 15 residues. CDR3 bases: TGCGCCAGCAGCCAAGGGCGGTTGGGTACGGATGGCTACACCTTC. Translating gives CASSQGRLGTDGYTF.

The rearrangement uses TRBV7-2 and TRBJ2-1, with 9 positions matching TRBD2. The CDR3 spans 17 residues. The V gene's germline CDR1 is SGHTA and CDR2 FQGNSA. V dropped 5 bases and J dropped 10; count of bases not matched to a gene: 18. The CDR3 here is CASSPRAGGGASNEQFF. The DNA for the CDR3 is TGTGCCAGCAGCCCCCGGGCGGGCGGGGGGGCATCCAACGAGCAGTTCTTC.

The chain uses TRBV6-1 and TRBJ2-1; 10 bases map to TRBD1. J gave up 3 bases and V 1 base, and 0 bases lay outside the gene matches. This CDR3 comprises 15 residues. Germline CDR1 is MNHNS and CDR2 is SASEGT. The CDR3 sequence: CASSEGTGGYNEQFF. Written as DNA, the CDR3 is TGTGCCAGCAGTGAAGGGACAGGGGGCTACAATGAGCAGTTCTTC.